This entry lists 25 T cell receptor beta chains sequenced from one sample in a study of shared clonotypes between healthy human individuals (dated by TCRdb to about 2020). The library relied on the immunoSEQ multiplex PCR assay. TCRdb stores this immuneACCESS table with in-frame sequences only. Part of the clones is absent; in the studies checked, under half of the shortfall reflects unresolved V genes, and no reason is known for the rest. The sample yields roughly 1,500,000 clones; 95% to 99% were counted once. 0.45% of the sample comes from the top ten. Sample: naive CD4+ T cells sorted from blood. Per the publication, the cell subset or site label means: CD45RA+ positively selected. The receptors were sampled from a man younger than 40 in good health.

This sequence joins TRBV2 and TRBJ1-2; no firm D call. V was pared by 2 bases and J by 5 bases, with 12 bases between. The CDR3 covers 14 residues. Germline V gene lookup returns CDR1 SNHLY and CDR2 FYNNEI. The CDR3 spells CASSEQTIGYGYTF. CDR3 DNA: TGTGCCAGCAGTGAACAGACGATTGGATATGGCTACACCTTC.

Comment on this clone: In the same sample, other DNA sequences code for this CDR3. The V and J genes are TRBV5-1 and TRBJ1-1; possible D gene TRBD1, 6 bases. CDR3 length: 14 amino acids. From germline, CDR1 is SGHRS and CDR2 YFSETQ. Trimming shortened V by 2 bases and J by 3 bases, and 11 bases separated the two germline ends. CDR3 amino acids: CASSFSGADTEAFF. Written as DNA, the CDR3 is TGCGCCAGCAGCTTTTCAGGGGCGGACACTGAAGCTTTCTTT.

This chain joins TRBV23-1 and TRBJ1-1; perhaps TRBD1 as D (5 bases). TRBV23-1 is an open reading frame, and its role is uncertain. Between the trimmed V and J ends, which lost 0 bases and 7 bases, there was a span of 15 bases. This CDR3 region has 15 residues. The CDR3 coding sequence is TGCGCCAGCAGTCAATCACCCGGGGGAATTGGTGAAGCTTTCTTT. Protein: CASSQSPGGIGEAFF.

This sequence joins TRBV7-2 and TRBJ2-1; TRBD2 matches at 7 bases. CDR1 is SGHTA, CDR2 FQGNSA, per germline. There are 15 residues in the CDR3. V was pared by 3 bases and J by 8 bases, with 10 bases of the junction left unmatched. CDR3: CASSLSLAASHEQFF. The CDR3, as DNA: TGTGCCAGCAGCTTGAGCCTAGCGGCTTCTCATGAGCAGTTCTTC.

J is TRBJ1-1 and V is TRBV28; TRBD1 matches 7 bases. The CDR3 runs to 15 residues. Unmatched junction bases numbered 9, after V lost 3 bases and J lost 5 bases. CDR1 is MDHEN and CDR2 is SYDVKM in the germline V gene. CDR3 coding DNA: TGTGCCAGCAGTTTTTTGGAGGGGGCGAGGACTGAAGCTTTCTTT. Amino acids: CASSFLEGARTEAFF.

The CDR3 nucleotides are TGTGCCAGCAGAATGTTTAGTCTCCAAGGGGTTGGCACAGATACGCAGTATTTT. Translating it yields CASRMFSLQGVGTDTQYF. The chain couples TRBV27 to TRBJ2-3; TRBD1 is a possible D gene (5 bases). The ends were cut back, 6 bases at V and 1 base at J, with 23 bases in the middle. Germline V gene sequence: CDR1 MNHEY, CDR2 SMNVEV (reference sequence). The CDR3 length is 18 residues.

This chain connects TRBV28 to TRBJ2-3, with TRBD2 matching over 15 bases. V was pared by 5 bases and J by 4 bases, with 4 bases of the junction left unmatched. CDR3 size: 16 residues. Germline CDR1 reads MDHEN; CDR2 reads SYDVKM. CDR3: CASSPGLAGGADTQYF. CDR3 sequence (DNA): TGTGCCAGCAGTCCGGGACTAGCGGGAGGCGCAGATACGCAGTATTTT.

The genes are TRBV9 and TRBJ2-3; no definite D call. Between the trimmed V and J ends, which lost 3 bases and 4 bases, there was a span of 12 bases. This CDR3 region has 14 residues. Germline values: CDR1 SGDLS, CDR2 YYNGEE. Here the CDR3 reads CASSDGPLADTQYF. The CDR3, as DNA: TGTGCCAGCAGCGACGGTCCATTAGCAGATACGCAGTATTTT. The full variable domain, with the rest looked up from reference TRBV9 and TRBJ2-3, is DSGVTQTPKHLITATGQRVTLRCSPRSGDLSVYWYQQSLDQGLQFLIQYYNGEERAKGNILERFSAQQFPDLHSELNLSSLELGDSALYFCASSDGPLADTQYFGPGTRLTVL.

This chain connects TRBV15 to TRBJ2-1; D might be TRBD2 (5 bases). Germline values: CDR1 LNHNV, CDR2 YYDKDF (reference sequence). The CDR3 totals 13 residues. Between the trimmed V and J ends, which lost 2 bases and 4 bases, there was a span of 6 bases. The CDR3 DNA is TGTGCCACCAGCAGACGGACTTACAATGAGCAGTTCTTC. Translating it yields CATSRRTYNEQFF.

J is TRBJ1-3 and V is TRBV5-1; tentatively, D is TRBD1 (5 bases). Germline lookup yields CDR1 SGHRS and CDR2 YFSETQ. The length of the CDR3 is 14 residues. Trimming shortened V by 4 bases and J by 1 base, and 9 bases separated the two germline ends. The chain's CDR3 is CASSRGISGNTIYF. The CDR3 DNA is TGCGCCAGCAGCCGGGGGATTTCTGGAAACACCATATATTTT.

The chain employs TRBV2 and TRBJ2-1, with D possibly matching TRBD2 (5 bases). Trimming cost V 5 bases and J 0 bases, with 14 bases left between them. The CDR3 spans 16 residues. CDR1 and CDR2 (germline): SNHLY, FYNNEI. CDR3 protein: CASSKTLGSSYNEQFF. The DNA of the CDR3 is TGTGCCAGCAGTAAAACCCTGGGGAGCTCCTACAATGAGCAGTTCTTC.

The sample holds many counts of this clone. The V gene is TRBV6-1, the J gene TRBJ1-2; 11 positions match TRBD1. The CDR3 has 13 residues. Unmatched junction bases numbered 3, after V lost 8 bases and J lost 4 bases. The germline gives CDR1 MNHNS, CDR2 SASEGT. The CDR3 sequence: CASGDRGIYGYTF. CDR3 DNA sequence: TGTGCCAGCGGGGACAGGGGGATCTATGGCTACACCTTC.

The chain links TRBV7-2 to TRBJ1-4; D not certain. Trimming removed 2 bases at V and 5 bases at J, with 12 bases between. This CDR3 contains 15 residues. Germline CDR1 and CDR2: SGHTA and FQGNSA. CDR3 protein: CASSLFNFKNEKLFF. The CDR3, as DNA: TGTGCCAGCAGCTTATTTAACTTTAAGAATGAAAAACTGTTTTTT.

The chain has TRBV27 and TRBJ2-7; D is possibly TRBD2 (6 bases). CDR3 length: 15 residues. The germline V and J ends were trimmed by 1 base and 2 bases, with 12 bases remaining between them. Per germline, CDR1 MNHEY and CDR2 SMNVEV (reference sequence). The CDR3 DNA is TGTGCCAGCAGTTTATTACGAGGGAGGACCTACGAGCAGTACTTC. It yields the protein CASSLLRGRTYEQYF.

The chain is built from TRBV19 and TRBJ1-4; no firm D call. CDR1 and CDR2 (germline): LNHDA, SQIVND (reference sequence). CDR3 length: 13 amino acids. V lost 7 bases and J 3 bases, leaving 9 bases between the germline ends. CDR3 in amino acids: CASKESANEKLFF. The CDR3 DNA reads TGTGCCAGTAAGGAGTCGGCTAATGAAAAACTGTTTTTT.

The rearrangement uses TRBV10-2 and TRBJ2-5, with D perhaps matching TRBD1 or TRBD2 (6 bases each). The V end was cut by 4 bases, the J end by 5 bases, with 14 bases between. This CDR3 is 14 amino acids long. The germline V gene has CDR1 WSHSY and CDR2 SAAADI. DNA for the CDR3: TGCGCCAGCAGTGTTTTAGGGGGGTCGGAGACCCAGTACTTC. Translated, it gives CASSVLGGSETQYF.

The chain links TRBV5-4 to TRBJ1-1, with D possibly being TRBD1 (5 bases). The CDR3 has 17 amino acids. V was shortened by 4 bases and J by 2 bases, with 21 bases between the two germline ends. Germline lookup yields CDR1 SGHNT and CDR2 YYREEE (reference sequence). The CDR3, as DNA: TGTGCCAGCAGCCCCGCCGCGGGACTGGCTGTCAACACTGAAGCTTTCTTT. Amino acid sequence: CASSPAAGLAVNTEAFF.

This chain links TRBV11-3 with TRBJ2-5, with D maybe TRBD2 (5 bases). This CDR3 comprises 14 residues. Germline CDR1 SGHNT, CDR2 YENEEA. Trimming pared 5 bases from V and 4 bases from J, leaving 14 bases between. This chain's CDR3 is CASSPARGSETQYF. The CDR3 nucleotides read TGTGCCAGCAGCCCAGCTCGGGGTTCAGAGACCCAGTACTTC. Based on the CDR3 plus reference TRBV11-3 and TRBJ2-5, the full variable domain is EAGVVQSPRYKIIEKKQPVAFWCNPISGHNTLYWYLQNLGQGPELLIRYENEEAVDDSQLPKDRFSAERLKGVDSTLKIQPAELGDSAVYLCASSPARGSETQYFGPGTRLLVL.

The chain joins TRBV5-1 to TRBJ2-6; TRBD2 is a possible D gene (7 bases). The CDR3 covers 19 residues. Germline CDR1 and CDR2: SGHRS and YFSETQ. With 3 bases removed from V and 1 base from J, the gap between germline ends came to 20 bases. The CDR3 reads CASSSHGGGLGSGANVLTF. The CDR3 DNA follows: TGCGCCAGCAGCTCCCATGGCGGGGGCCTGGGGTCTGGGGCCAACGTCCTGACTTTC.

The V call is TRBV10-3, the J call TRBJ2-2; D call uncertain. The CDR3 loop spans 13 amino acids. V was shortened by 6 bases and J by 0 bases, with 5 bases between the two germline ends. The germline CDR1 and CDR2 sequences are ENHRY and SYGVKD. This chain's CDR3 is CAIRSTNTGELFF. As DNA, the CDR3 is TGTGCCATCAGGAGCACGAACACCGGGGAGCTGTTTTTT.

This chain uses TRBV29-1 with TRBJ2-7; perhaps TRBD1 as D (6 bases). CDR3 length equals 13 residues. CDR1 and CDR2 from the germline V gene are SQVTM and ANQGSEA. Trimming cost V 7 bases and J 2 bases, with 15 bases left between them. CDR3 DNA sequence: TGCAGCGCTGGGGGCCGGGCAGCCTACGAGCAGTACTTC. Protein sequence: CSAGGRAAYEQYF.

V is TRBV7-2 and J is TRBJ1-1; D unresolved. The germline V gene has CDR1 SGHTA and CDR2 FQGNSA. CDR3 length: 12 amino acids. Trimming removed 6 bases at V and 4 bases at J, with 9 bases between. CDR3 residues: CASSYFGTEAFF. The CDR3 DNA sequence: TGTGCCAGCAGTTATTTCGGCACTGAAGCTTTCTTT.

This chain's CDR3 is CASSRLAGGTGEQFF. The CDR3 DNA reads TGTGCCAGCAGCCGGCTGGCGGGAGGTACGGGTGAGCAGTTCTTC. V is TRBV7-9 and J is TRBJ2-1; TRBD2 aligns across 8 bases. V was pared by 5 bases and J by 9 bases, with 12 bases of the junction left unmatched. CDR1 is SEHNR, CDR2 FQNEAQ, per germline (reference sequence). CDR3 length: 15 amino acids.

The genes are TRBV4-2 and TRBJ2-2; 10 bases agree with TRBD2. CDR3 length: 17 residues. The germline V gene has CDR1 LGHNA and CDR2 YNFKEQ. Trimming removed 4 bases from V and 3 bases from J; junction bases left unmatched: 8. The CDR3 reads CASSPGSSGGYTGELFF. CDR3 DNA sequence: TGTGCCAGCAGCCCTGGATCTAGCGGGGGCTACACCGGGGAGCTGTTTTTT.

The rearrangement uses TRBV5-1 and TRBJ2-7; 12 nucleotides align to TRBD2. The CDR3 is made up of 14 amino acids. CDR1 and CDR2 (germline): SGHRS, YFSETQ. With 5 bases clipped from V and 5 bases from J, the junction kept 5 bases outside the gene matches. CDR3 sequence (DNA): TGCGCCAGCAGTTCGTGGACTAGCGGGAACGAGCAGTACTTC. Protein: CASSSWTSGNEQYF.